These 14 T cell receptor beta chains originate from one sample sequenced in a study of OX40 agonist ivuxolimab in advanced cancers. Generated by immunoSEQ multiplex PCR, the TCRdb table keeps only in-frame clones and is missing some. The data show roughly 40,000 clones, around 90% seen once. This specimen consisted of CD4+ or CD8+ T cells sorted from blood, obtained in a trial of the OX40 agonist ivuxolimab. Receptor source: an adult with an advanced solid tumor such as melanoma, head and neck, liver or kidney cancer.

The V gene is TRBV18, the J gene TRBJ2-5; TRBD2 matches 13 bases. Germline V lookup: CDR1 KGHSH, CDR2 LQKENI. V lost 3 bases to trimming and J lost 2 bases; unmatched junction nucleotides: 3. The CDR3 consists of 16 residues. Here the CDR3 DNA reads TGTGCCAGCTCACCCGGGACTAGCGGGACACAAGAGACCCAGTACTTC. Translation gives CASSPGTSGTQETQYF. The whole variable domain, filled in from reference TRBV18 and TRBJ2-5, reads NAGVMQNPRHLVRRRGQEARLRCSPMKGHSHVYWYRQLPEEGLKFMVYLQKENIIDESGMPKERFSAEFPKEGPSILRIQQVVRGDSAAYFCASSPGTSGTQETQYFGPGTRLLVL.

The genes are TRBV6-1 and TRBJ1-2; 7 positions match TRBD1. Germline lookup yields CDR1 MNHNS and CDR2 SASEGT. The CDR3 is 13 residues long. V was clipped by 6 bases and J by 4 bases; unmatched bases: 5. CDR3 protein: CASSQGDIYGYTF. DNA of the CDR3: TGTGCCAGCAGCCAGGGGGATATCTATGGCTACACCTTC.

V gene TRBV6-5 combines with J gene TRBJ2-5, with 8 bases aligning to TRBD1. J gave up 4 bases and V 4 bases, and 8 bases lay outside the gene matches. This CDR3 has 15 amino acids. Per the germline V gene, CDR1 is MNHEY and CDR2 is SVGAGI. This CDR3 is CASSFQGARGETQYF. CDR3 in DNA: TGTGCCAGCAGTTTTCAGGGGGCGCGCGGAGAGACCCAGTACTTC.

The chain carries TRBV11-1 and TRBJ2-3; the D call may be TRBD1 or TRBD2 (6 bases each). Germline CDR1 and CDR2: SGHAT and FQDESV (reference sequence). This CDR3 region has 17 residues. The ends were cut back, 4 bases at V and 2 bases at J, with 19 bases in the middle. CDR3: CASSSGVRGDHTDTQYF. CDR3 sequence (DNA): TGTGCCAGCAGCTCAGGGGTAAGGGGGGATCACACAGATACGCAGTATTTT.

This clone was found once. The rearrangement uses TRBV30 and TRBJ1-2; perhaps TRBD1 as D (6 bases). Germline V lookup: CDR1 GTSNPN, CDR2 SVGIG (reference sequence). The CDR3 spans 14 residues. Trimming shortened V by 2 bases and J by 7 bases, and 17 bases separated the two germline ends. Here the CDR3 reads CAWSTDSRRSGYTF. The DNA for the CDR3 is TGTGCCTGGAGTACGGACAGCCGGCGATCTGGCTACACCTTC.

The chain carries TRBV28 and TRBJ1-5; no firm D call. Germline V CDR1 and CDR2: MDHEN, SYDVKM. Trimming took 2 bases from V and 0 from J, leaving 5 bases between them. CDR3 length equals 14 residues. CDR3 residues: CASSLDNSNQPQHF. DNA of the CDR3: TGTGCCAGCAGTTTAGACAATAGCAATCAGCCCCAGCATTTT.

The gene calls are TRBV27 and TRBJ2-1, with 7 bases identical to TRBD1. The V gene's germline CDR1 is MNHEY and CDR2 SMNVEV (reference sequence). This CDR3 has 18 residues. V dropped 6 bases and J dropped 3; count of bases not matched to a gene: 17. CDR3 sequence: CASRRTGTALTRYNEQFF. In DNA form, the CDR3 reads TGTGCCAGCAGACGTACCGGGACAGCACTCACCCGCTACAATGAGCAGTTCTTC.

The rearrangement joins TRBV2 to TRBJ1-5; 8 bases align to TRBD1. The germline gives CDR1 SNHLY, CDR2 FYNNEI. The CDR3 has 13 amino acids. V shed 6 bases, J shed 6 bases, and the junction held 4 bases outside the gene matches. This CDR3 reads CASRDRGGQPQHF. The CDR3, as DNA: TGTGCCAGCAGAGACAGGGGCGGTCAGCCCCAGCATTTT.

This clone has a handful of counts. The chain combines TRBV4-1 with TRBJ2-7; D is ambiguous. There are 14 residues in the CDR3. Trimming stripped 4 bases from V and 5 bases from J, with 15 bases between. Germline lookup yields CDR1 MGHRA and CDR2 YSYEKL. Here the CDR3 DNA reads TGCGCCAGCAGCCGTGGAGATCTTTCGGACGAGCAGTACTTC. Protein: CASSRGDLSDEQYF.

V usage is TRBV5-1 and J usage is TRBJ2-5; tentatively, D is TRBD2 (6 bases). Germline CDR1 SGHRS, CDR2 YFSETQ. The V end was cut by 4 bases, the J end by 5 bases, with 24 bases between. This CDR3 is 17 amino acids long. DNA for the CDR3: TGCGCCAGCAGCACCCTCTTGGCGGGACTTCCAAGGGAGACCCAGTACTTC. Encoded protein: CASSTLLAGLPRETQYF.

In DNA, the CDR3 is TGCGCCAGCAGCTTGGAAGGGGGAACATCTTACAATGAGCAGTTCTTC. Its translation is CASSLEGGTSYNEQFF. The rearrangement joins TRBV5-1 to TRBJ2-1; a weak D match, TRBD1 (6 bases). There are 16 residues in the CDR3. The V gene's germline CDR1 is SGHRS and CDR2 YFSETQ. V was trimmed by 0 bases and J by 4 bases, leaving 14 bases between them.

The table lists this clone with a count of one. The chain recombines TRBV7-8 with TRBJ2-3; D gene uncertain. In germline, CDR1 is SGHVS, CDR2 FQNEAQ. Trimming removed 1 base at V and 4 bases at J, with 9 bases between. The CDR3 length is 14 residues. CDR3 protein: CASSLGPTADTQYF. Written as DNA, the CDR3 is TGTGCCAGCAGCTTAGGCCCAACGGCAGATACGCAGTATTTT. Looking up the rest from reference TRBV7-8 and TRBJ2-3 gives the full variable domain: GAGVSQSPRYKVAKRGQDVALRCDPISGHVSLFWYQQALGQGPEFLTYFQNEAQLDKSGLPSDRFFAERPEGSVSTLKIQRTQQEDSAVYLCASSLGPTADTQYFGPGTRLTVL.

The table lists this clone with a count of one. J is TRBJ2-1 and V is TRBV5-8, with D unresolved. This CDR3 region has 13 residues. Trimming removed 3 bases at V and 10 bases at J, with 14 bases between. Germline CDR1 is SGHTS and CDR2 is YDEGEE. CDR3 sequence reads: CASSSWTDEEQFF. CDR3 nucleotide sequence: TGTGCCAGCAGCTCCTGGACGGACGAAGAGCAGTTCTTC.

This clone was found once. This sequence joins TRBV5-6 and TRBJ1-2, with TRBD1 as a possible D gene (5 bases). The V end lost 4 bases, the J end lost 4 bases, and 11 bases lay between the germline ends. Germline V lookup: CDR1 SGHDT, CDR2 YYEEEE. This CDR3 has 13 amino acids. The CDR3 loop is CASSEGRLYGYTF. In DNA, the CDR3 is TGTGCCAGCAGCGAGGGACGGCTCTATGGCTACACCTTC.